This is a list of T cell receptor beta chains from one sample in a study of shared clonotypes between healthy human individuals. The table came from immunoSEQ multiplex PCR; TCRdb's copy has only in-frame clones and leaves some out. The table has under 600,000 clones, approximately 97% seen once. Input material: naive CD4+ T cells sorted from blood. The receptors originated from a woman between 25 and 40 years old in good health. The CDR3 runs from the conserved cysteine through the conserved F or W. The D gene is left open where the match is weak. Only part of the rows carry a size: once, few, many, or a class if the clone is expanded.

-,14,TRBV2,-,TRBJ2-1,CASSENRASNEQFF,TGTGCCAGCAGTGAAAACAGAGCAAGCAATGAGCAGTTCTTC
-,15,TRBV25-1,-,TRBJ1-1,CASSELGQRNTEAFF,TGTGCCAGCAGTGAATTAGGGCAGAGAAACACTGAAGCTTTCTTT
-,13,TRBV2,-,TRBJ2-7,CASSEAGALEQYF,TGTGCCAGCAGTGAAGCGGGGGCATTGGAGCAGTACTTC
-,12,TRBV28,-,TRBJ1-2,CASRPSGHGYTF,TGTGCCAGCAGGCCATCCGGACATGGCTACACCTTC
TRBD2,14,TRBV7-9,-,TRBJ2-1,CASRTSGTYNEQFF,TGTGCCAGCCGCACTAGCGGTACCTACAATGAGCAGTTCTTC
TRBD1,13,TRBV28,-,TRBJ1-1,CASSLARDSEAFF,TGTGCCAGCAGTTTAGCCCGGGACAGTGAAGCTTTCTTT
TRBD2,18,TRBV7-9,-,TRBJ2-5,CASSFGLAANPRRETQYF,TGTGCCAGCAGCTTTGGACTAGCGGCAAACCCTCGGAGAGAGACCCAGTACTTC
-,13,TRBV6-1,-,TRBJ1-6,CASTGPDGSPLHF,TGTGCCAGCACCGGGCCGGACGGTTCACCCCTCCACTTT
-,13,TRBV27,-,TRBJ2-7,CASSLRGTYEQYF,TGTGCCAGCAGTTTAAGGGGAACCTACGAGCAGTACTTC
-,12,TRBV10-3,-,TRBJ1-1,CAIRGPTTEAFF,TGTGCCATCAGGGGCCCAACCACTGAAGCTTTCTTT
-,16,TRBV4-1,-,TRBJ2-1,CASSQATRIREGWQFF,TGCGCCAGCAGCCAAGCCACCCGGATCCGAGAAGGGTGGCAGTTCTTC
-,15,TRBV27,-,TRBJ1-5,CASSGRTDSNQPQHF,TGTGCCAGCAGTGGACGGACAGATAGCAATCAGCCCCAGCATTTT
TRBD2,17,TRBV7-2,-,TRBJ2-5,CASSFRQLAGGVETQYF,TGTGCCAGCAGCTTTCGCCAACTAGCGGGAGGGGTAGAGACCCAGTACTTC
-,14,TRBV7-9,-,TRBJ1-1,CASSVIPGGTEAFF,TGTGCCAGCAGTGTGATCCCGGGGGGAACTGAAGCTTTCTTT
-,18,TRBV5-1,-,TRBJ2-7,CASSATLFVGRSSYEQYF,TGCGCCAGCAGCGCTACCCTCTTTGTCGGCAGGAGCTCCTACGAGCAGTACTTC
-,14,TRBV18,-,TRBJ1-1,CASSPVREDTEAFF,TGTGCCAGCTCACCCGTCCGCGAGGACACTGAAGCTTTCTTT
-,17,TRBV23-1,-,TRBJ2-7,CASSPPLGQPAFYEQYF,TGCGCCAGCAGTCCCCCCCTCGGACAGCCTGCATTTTACGAGCAGTACTTC
TRBD2,17,TRBV11-2,-,TRBJ2-7,CASSLELLGGSGYEQYF,TGTGCCAGCAGCTTAGAGTTGCTGGGCGGGAGTGGTTACGAGCAGTACTTC
-,13,TRBV6-4,once,TRBJ1-1,CASSETVNTEAFF,TGTGCCAGCAGTGAGACGGTGAACACTGAAGCTTTCTTT
-,13,TRBV6-1,-,TRBJ2-7,CASSEQQEGEQYF,TGTGCCAGCAGTGAACAGCAGGAAGGCGAGCAGTACTTC
-,12,TRBV7-2,-,TRBJ2-7,CASSPSGYEQYF,TGTGCCAGCAGCCCTTCTGGCTACGAGCAGTACTTC
-,13,TRBV6-6,-,TRBJ1-2,CASSYEGGYGYTF,TGTGCCAGCAGTTACGAGGGGGGCTATGGCTACACCTTC
-,12,TRBV30,once,TRBJ2-1,CAWSVGVNEQFF,TGTGCCTGGAGTGTAGGGGTCAATGAGCAGTTCTTC
TRBD1,13,TRBV28,-,TRBJ1-2,CASRSGTAYGYTF,TGTGCCAGCAGATCCGGGACAGCCTATGGCTACACCTTC
TRBD2,18,TRBV5-5,-,TRBJ2-1,CASSFPGSGDHSYNEQFF,TGTGCCAGCAGCTTCCCCGGGAGCGGGGATCACTCCTACAATGAGCAGTTCTTC
-,15,TRBV5-1,-,TRBJ2-7,CASSPGSLEHEEQYF,TGCGCCAGCAGCCCCGGTAGTTTAGAGCACGAGGAGCAGTACTTC
TRBD2,18,TRBV27,-,TRBJ2-1,CASSLSPGLAGGQALQFF,TGTGCCAGCAGTTTATCGCCTGGACTAGCGGGAGGGCAGGCTTTGCAGTTCTTC
-,15,TRBV27,once,TRBJ2-1,CASSLRRGVNNEQFF,TGTGCCAGCAGTCTCCGCCGTGGGGTAAACAATGAGCAGTTCTTC
TRBD2,14,TRBV10-1,-,TRBJ2-1,CASSKAGSYNEQFF,TGCGCCAGCTCAAAAGCGGGATCATACAATGAGCAGTTCTTC
TRBD2,14,TRBV5-1,-,TRBJ2-7,CASSTGLVSYEQYF,TGCGCCAGCAGTACAGGACTAGTGTCTTATGAGCAGTACTTC